A selection of T cell receptor beta chains follows, all from one sample in a study of control samples from healthy donors and cancer patients. Libraries were prepared by immunoSEQ multiplex PCR; TCRdb keeps only in-frame clonotypes and omits some of them. The sample has roughly 84,000 clones; 91% are singletons. The material sequenced was blood. The receptor source for this set is a man between 50 and 59 years old in good health. Each CDR3 is given with its conserved first and last residue. A D gene is named only where the DNA matches it firmly. The size entry is marked missing in some rows and otherwise reads once, few, many or a size class.

j_call	v_call	clone_size	d_call	cdr3_nt	cdr3_aa
TRBJ1-4	TRBV2	NA	NA	TGTGCCAGCAGACCCAGGGAGGGAGGAGAAAAACTGTTTTTT	CASRPREGGEKLFF
TRBJ1-5	TRBV5-8	NA	NA	TGTGCCAGCACCGACGGAGGAAACAATCAGCCCCAGCATTTT	CASTDGGNNQPQHF
TRBJ1-1	TRBV3-1/TRBV3-2	NA	NA	TGTGCCAGCAGCCAAGCGGGAGCTGAAGCTTTCTTT	CASSQAGAEAFF
TRBJ1-1	TRBV4-3	NA	NA	TGCGCCAGCAGCCAAGGGAGGGCTTGGGCCGCTGAAGCTTTCTTT	CASSQGRAWAAEAFF
TRBJ2-5	TRBV2	NA	TRBD2	TGTGCCAGCAGTAAGGGACTACAAGAGACCCAGTACTTC	CASSKGLQETQYF
TRBJ1-2	TRBV2	NA	NA	TGTGCCAGCAGTGAAGCGCTGGGCTACACCTTC	CASSEALGYTF
TRBJ1-1	TRBV30	NA	NA	TGTGCCTGGAGTGAGCGGGCCCGGGCTTTCTTT	CAWSERARAFF
TRBJ1-5	TRBV6-2/TRBV6-3	NA	NA	TGTGCCAGCAGTTACGTTTCGGGGGGAGGGAATCAGCCCCAGCATTTT	CASSYVSGGGNQPQHF
TRBJ2-1	TRBV24-1	NA	NA	TGTGCCACCAGTGATTTTAACGGGCGTCTCAATGAGCAGTTCTTC	CATSDFNGRLNEQFF
TRBJ2-5	TRBV18	NA	NA	TGTGCCAGCTCACCAATGAATCCACGTAGTGGGGAGACCCAGTACTTC	CASSPMNPRSGETQYF
TRBJ2-7	TRBV19	NA	TRBD2	TGTGCCAGTAGTCGAGACGGGGGGTCCTACGAGCAGTACTTC	CASSRDGGSYEQYF
TRBJ2-3	TRBV3-1/TRBV3-2	NA	NA	TGTGCCAGCAGCCAAGCCCAAATAAGCACAGATACGCAGTATTTT	CASSQAQISTDTQYF
TRBJ1-4	TRBV12-3/TRBV12-4	NA	NA	TGTGCCAGCAGTTGGGGGCAGACGGTGAAACTGTTTTTT	CASSWGQTVKLFF
TRBJ2-5	TRBV20-1	NA	NA	TGCAGTGCTAGTTCTACAGGGAAAGAGACCCAGTACTTC	CSASSTGKETQYF
TRBJ2-5	TRBV30	NA	NA	TGTGCCTGGAGTGGAATGACGGGCGAGACCCAGTACTTC	CAWSGMTGETQYF
TRBJ1-6	TRBV2	few	TRBD1	TGTGCCAGCAGAGAGACAGGGGAAGGCTCACCCCTCCACTTT	CASRETGEGSPLHF
TRBJ2-7	TRBV9	NA	NA	TGTGCCAGCAGCGTAGCTGAGGGGCCCATCTACGAGCAGTACTTC	CASSVAEGPIYEQYF
TRBJ1-1	TRBV9	NA	NA	TGTGCCAGCAGCGTAGGCGGGGGGCGCGAAGCTTTCTTT	CASSVGGGREAFF
TRBJ1-6	TRBV30	NA	TRBD1	TGTGCCTGGAGTCTACAGGGGTATTCACCCCTCCACTTT	CAWSLQGYSPLHF
TRBJ1-3	TRBV7-2	once	NA	TGTGCCAGCAGCTTAGGTTACTCCTTTTCAGGGAACACCATATATTTT	CASSLGYSFSGNTIYF
TRBJ1-5	TRBV2	once	TRBD1	TGTGCCAGCCAGGGGGCAGGGAATAGCAATCAGCCCCAGCATTTT	CASQGAGNSNQPQHF
TRBJ2-1	TRBV2	NA	TRBD2	TGTGCCAGCAGTGGAAGAGCGGGGGGGCTTAATGAGCAGTTCTTC	CASSGRAGGLNEQFF
TRBJ1-1	TRBV19	NA	NA	TGTGCCAGTAGTCTCGTGGGCAGGAACACTGAAGCTTTCTTT	CASSLVGRNTEAFF
TRBJ2-2	TRBV6-1	NA	NA	TGTGCCAGCAGTGAATCCCCGGAATTCGGGGAGCTGTTTTTT	CASSESPEFGELFF
TRBJ1-1	TRBV10-2	NA	NA	TGCGCCAGCAGTGAACAGGCGAACACTGAAGCTTTCTTT	CASSEQANTEAFF
TRBJ1-6	TRBV5-6	once	NA	TGTGCCAGCAGCTTGGAAGGGTTTTCACCCCTCCACTTT	CASSLEGFSPLHF
TRBJ1-1	TRBV19	NA	NA	TGTGCCAGTAGTTTTTACGGGGAACTGAACACTGAAGCTTTCTTT	CASSFYGELNTEAFF
TRBJ1-1	TRBV18	NA	TRBD1	TGTGCCAGCTCAATACAGGGGGTGAACACTGAAGCTTTCTTT	CASSIQGVNTEAFF
TRBJ1-5	TRBV6-5	NA	TRBD1	TGTGCCAGCGTGGAAGACAGGGGCTCCCAGCATTTT	CASVEDRGSQHF
TRBJ1-1	TRBV11-2	NA	NA	TGTGCCAGCAGCTTGAAGATGAACACTGAAGCTTTCTTT	CASSLKMNTEAFF
TRBJ1-1	TRBV5-1	once	NA	TGCGCCAGCAGTCAAGCTTGGGCTAACACTGAAGCTTTCTTT	CASSQAWANTEAFF